These 32 T cell receptor beta chains were sequenced from one sample in a study of blood T cell repertoires in COVID-19. The data were produced by immunoSEQ multiplex PCR, yet TCRdb's version contains in-frame clones alone and is incomplete. The sample consists of 190,000 or so clones, about 81% of them appearing once. Sample: PBMCs or T cells enriched from blood (not recorded which). These receptors originate from a man aged 40-49 years who had recovered from COVID-19.

The V and J genes are TRBV6-5 and TRBJ1-1; D perhaps matches TRBD1 (5 bases). Germline CDR1 is MNHEY and CDR2 is SVGAGI. V lost 4 bases and J 0 bases, leaving 9 bases between the germline ends. The CDR3 extends over 14 amino acids. As DNA, the CDR3 is TGTGCCAGCAGTTCGACAGCATTGAACACTGAAGCTTTCTTT. It is translated as CASSSTALNTEAFF.

The chain has TRBV5-1 and TRBJ2-7; perhaps TRBD2 as D (6 bases). The CDR3 consists of 14 residues. Trimming cost V 7 bases and J 0 bases, with 14 bases left between them. Germline CDR1 is SGHRS and CDR2 is YFSETQ. Written as DNA, the CDR3 is TGCGCCAGCGCTCGGGACTTCGGCTCCTACGAGCAGTACTTC. Its protein product is CASARDFGSYEQYF.

The chain carries TRBV19 and TRBJ2-7, with TRBD1 as a possible D gene (6 bases). Trimming shortened V by 3 bases and J by 4 bases, and 13 bases separated the two germline ends. CDR3 length: 14 residues. CDR1 is LNHDA and CDR2 is SQIVND in the germline V gene (reference sequence). The CDR3 here is CASSMNTGRYEQYF. The CDR3 DNA follows: TGTGCCAGTAGTATGAACACAGGGAGATACGAGCAGTACTTC.

The count of this clone is one. The chain has TRBV2 and TRBJ2-1; D gene uncertain. V lost 6 bases, J lost 8 bases, and 20 bases lay in between. The length of the CDR3 is 15 residues. Germline CDR1 is SNHLY and CDR2 is FYNNEI. This CDR3 reads CASSIGGTESDEQFF. Here the CDR3 DNA reads TGTGCCAGCAGCATCGGCGGAACCGAGTCCGATGAGCAGTTCTTC.

The chain carries TRBV18 and TRBJ1-2; the D is unclear. In germline, CDR1 is KGHSH, CDR2 LQKENI. The CDR3 length is 13 residues. Trimming took 1 base from V and 3 from J, leaving 6 bases between them. CDR3 DNA: TGTGCCAGCTCACCACAGGAGGACTATGGCTACACCTTC. This gives the protein CASSPQEDYGYTF.

The chain carries TRBV7-9 and TRBJ1-2; a possible D gene is TRBD1 (5 bases). V was trimmed by 1 base and J by 4 bases, leaving 7 bases between them. The CDR3 sequence is 13 residues long. CDR1 and CDR2 (germline): SEHNR, FQNEAQ (reference sequence). DNA for the CDR3: TGTGCCAGCAGCTTAGTGGGGCCCTATGGCTACACCTTC. This sequence encodes CASSLVGPYGYTF. The variable domain in full, completed from reference TRBV7-9 and TRBJ1-2, reads DTGVSQNPRHKITKRGQNVTFRCDPISEHNRLYWYRQTLGQGPEFLTYFQNEAQLEKSRLLSDRFSAERPKGSFSTLEIQRTEQGDSAMYLCASSLVGPYGYTFGSGTRLTVV.

The chain is built from TRBV11-2 and TRBJ1-3; D is ambiguous. Trimming removed 5 bases at V and 2 bases at J, with 13 bases between. This CDR3 region has 15 residues. The germline V gene has CDR1 SGHAT and CDR2 FQNNGV. The CDR3 protein is CASSLERHTGNTIYF. Here the CDR3 DNA reads TGTGCCAGCAGCCTCGAGAGGCATACTGGAAACACCATATATTTT.

CDR3 sequence: CASSVSGAAVNEQFF. In DNA form, the CDR3 reads TGTGCCAGCAGCGTATCAGGGGCAGCCGTCAATGAGCAGTTCTTC. The chain joins TRBV9 to TRBJ2-1; D may be TRBD1 (6 bases). Trimming shortened V by 1 base and J by 6 bases, and 14 bases separated the two germline ends. The V gene's germline CDR1 is SGDLS and CDR2 YYNGEE. This CDR3 is built from 15 residues.

The chain joins TRBV11-2 to TRBJ2-1; a possible D gene is TRBD2 (5 bases). This CDR3 contains 15 residues. Between the trimmed V and J ends, which lost 6 bases and 0 bases, there was a span of 12 bases. Per the germline V gene, CDR1 is SGHAT and CDR2 is FQNNGV. The CDR3, as DNA: TGTGCCAGCAGGCCTAGCCCTAACTCCTACAATGAGCAGTTCTTC. Its protein is CASRPSPNSYNEQFF.

This chain uses TRBV3-1 (or the pseudogene TRBV3-2) with TRBJ2-7, with D possibly being TRBD1 (6 bases). The V and J ends lost 4 bases and 1 base respectively, with 23 bases between them. This CDR3 is built from 18 residues. The V gene's germline CDR1 is LGHDT and CDR2 YNNKEL (reference sequence). CDR3 amino acids: CASSLSSPTGRFSYEQYF. As DNA, the CDR3 is TGTGCCAGCAGCCTCTCCTCTCCGACAGGCCGTTTTTCCTACGAGCAGTACTTC.

V usage is TRBV29-1 and J usage is TRBJ1-2; D not resolved. The CDR3 is 10 amino acids. Trimming shortened V by 6 bases and J by 6 bases, and 8 bases separated the two germline ends. Germline-derived CDR1 and CDR2 are SQVTM and ANQGSEA. CDR3 nucleotide sequence: TGCAGCGTGCAAGCCGATGGCTACACCTTC. Encoded protein: CSVQADGYTF.

V usage is TRBV27 and J usage is TRBJ1-2; D is possibly TRBD1 (5 bases). The germline gives CDR1 MNHEY, CDR2 SMNVEV (reference sequence). V lost 9 bases and J lost 1, with 15 bases in between. This CDR3 has 14 residues. The CDR3 DNA is TGTGCCAGTTACGGGGGGTCGGGTAACTATGGCTACACCTTC. It specifies CASYGGSGNYGYTF.

This sequence joins TRBV5-1 and TRBJ1-1; a possible D gene is TRBD1 (5 bases). V was cut by 0 bases and J by 7 bases, with 13 bases left in between. There are 14 residues in the CDR3. Germline CDR1 is SGHRS and CDR2 is YFSETQ. This CDR3 reads CASSLADRGGEAFF. CDR3 in DNA: TGCGCCAGCAGCTTGGCCGACCGCGGGGGTGAAGCTTTCTTT.

This clone was seen just once. This chain connects TRBV19 to TRBJ2-7; 10 bases match TRBD2. The CDR3 is made up of 14 amino acids. The V segment lost 3 bases and the J segment 3 bases; nucleotides outside the gene matches: 2. Germline-derived CDR1 and CDR2 are LNHDA and SQIVND (reference sequence). The CDR3 loop reads CASSMWTSGYEQYF. CDR3 coding DNA: TGTGCCAGTAGTATGTGGACTAGCGGCTACGAGCAGTACTTC.

The chain links TRBV9 to TRBJ2-1; 8 bases map to TRBD2. Germline V gene data show CDR1 as SGDLS and CDR2 as YYNGEE. The CDR3 has 13 amino acids. Trimming cost V 7 bases and J 10 bases; bases outside gene matches: 10. The CDR3 sequence: CASRPGGGVEQFF. The CDR3 nucleotides read TGTGCCAGCCGACCCGGGGGGGGCGTCGAGCAGTTCTTC.

V is TRBV29-1 and J is TRBJ1-1, with 10 positions matching TRBD1. Looked up from germline, CDR1 is SQVTM and CDR2 is ANQGSEA. The CDR3 has 12 residues. After removal of 8 bases from V and 4 bases from J, the junction contained 4 bases not matched to a gene. The CDR3 protein is CSIRQGATEAFF. DNA of the CDR3: TGCAGCATTCGACAGGGGGCCACTGAAGCTTTCTTT.

The rearrangement uses TRBV7-3 and TRBJ1-2; 7 bases are shared with TRBD1. The germline V gene encodes CDR1 SGHTA and CDR2 FQGTGA. V lost 5 bases to trimming and J lost 2 bases; unmatched junction nucleotides: 2. The CDR3 is made up of 13 amino acids. CDR3 bases: TGTGCCAGCAGCCCGGGACAGAACTATGGCTACACCTTC. Residues: CASSPGQNYGYTF.

This clone appeared a few times. The gene calls are TRBV3-1 (or the pseudogene TRBV3-2) and TRBJ2-7; D gene uncertain. Trimming pared 3 bases from V and 3 bases from J, leaving 3 bases between. From germline, CDR1 is LGHDT and CDR2 YNNKEL (reference sequence). This CDR3 is 11 amino acids long. The CDR3 bases are TGTGCCAGCAGCCATAGCTACGAGCAGTACTTC. Its translation is CASSHSYEQYF.

The V and J genes are TRBV19 and TRBJ1-5, with 8 nucleotides matching TRBD1. Germline V lookup: CDR1 LNHDA, CDR2 SQIVND (reference sequence). This CDR3 region has 15 residues. Losses at the gene ends were 10 bases for V and 4 bases for J; bases not matched to a gene: 12. The CDR3 coding sequence is TGTGCCACCAGGTCTGGGACAGGATTTAATCAGCCCCAGCATTTT. It translates to CATRSGTGFNQPQHF.

This chain's CDR3 is CASSEEVAGTQYF. In DNA, the CDR3 is TGTGCCAGCAGCGAAGAGGTGGCTGGGACCCAGTACTTC. The rearrangement uses TRBV5-6 and TRBJ2-5, with no clear D. CDR3 size: 13 residues. CDR1 is SGHDT, CDR2 YYEEEE, per germline. Deletions cut 4 bases from V and 7 bases from J, with 14 bases between.

This chain connects TRBV3-1 (or the pseudogene TRBV3-2) to TRBJ1-3; a possible D gene is TRBD1 (5 bases). Germline V gene sequence: CDR1 LGHDT, CDR2 YNNKEL (reference sequence). The CDR3 covers 15 residues. Trimming removed 1 base at V and 2 bases at J, with 9 bases between. As DNA, the CDR3 is TGTGCCAGCAGCCAAGGGGGGGGGACTGGAAACACCATATATTTT. Protein: CASSQGGGTGNTIYF.

The gene calls are TRBV5-8 and TRBJ1-2, with D maybe TRBD1 (5 bases). The CDR3 runs to 17 residues. Trimming cost V 1 base and J 7 bases, with 23 bases left between them. Germline CDR1 reads SGHTS; CDR2 reads YDEGEE. This chain's CDR3 is CASSLRGVDMWISGYTF. The CDR3 nucleotides are TGTGCCAGCAGCTTGCGGGGGGTGGATATGTGGATAAGTGGCTACACCTTC.

The rearrangement joins TRBV7-9 to TRBJ1-1; 7 positions agree with TRBD1. The CDR3 contains 16 residues. CDR1 is SEHNR, CDR2 FQNEAQ, per germline (reference sequence). The ends lost 1 base at V and 4 bases at J; junction bases unmatched: 9. The DNA for the CDR3 is TGTGCCAGCAGCTTAGTAACCCCCAGGGGGATCACTGAAGCTTTCTTT. It codes for CASSLVTPRGITEAFF.

The chain uses TRBV7-7 and TRBJ1-5, with 9 bases matching TRBD1. The CDR3 spans 18 residues. The germline gives CDR1 SSHAT, CDR2 FNYEAQ (reference sequence). After removal of 5 bases from V and 7 bases from J, the junction contained 18 bases not matched to a gene. CDR3 DNA sequence: TGTGCCAGCAGCCATCCCCGGGACAGGGAAAAGAGAGGGCAGCCCCAGCATTTT. Translated: CASSHPRDREKRGQPQHF.

The rearrangement uses TRBV3-1 (or the pseudogene TRBV3-2) and TRBJ1-4; possibly TRBD1 for D (6 bases). Germline V gene sequence: CDR1 LGHDT, CDR2 YNNKEL (reference sequence). V lost 2 bases and J lost 7, with 17 bases in between. This CDR3 comprises 16 residues. The CDR3 DNA reads TGTGCCAGCAGCCAATCATCGACAGGACTCACTGAAAAACTGTTTTTT. Its translation is CASSQSSTGLTEKLFF.

The chain carries TRBV5-1 and TRBJ1-1, with D unclear. CDR1 SGHRS and CDR2 YFSETQ come from the germline V gene. Trimming cost V 5 bases and J 3 bases, with 8 bases left between them. The CDR3 extends over 12 amino acids. The CDR3 region is CASSFGDTEAFF. CDR3 in DNA: TGCGCCAGCAGTTTCGGGGACACTGAAGCTTTCTTT.

The gene calls are TRBV15 and TRBJ2-1; 7 bases map to TRBD2. Germline values: CDR1 LNHNV, CDR2 YYDKDF (reference sequence). The CDR3 totals 14 residues. The V gene end was trimmed by 4 bases and the J gene end by 10 bases; junction bases not matched to a gene: 10. The CDR3 here is CATSTRTSGREQFF. Written as DNA, the CDR3 is TGTGCCACCAGCACTCGGACCTCCGGGAGGGAGCAGTTCTTC.

This clone has at least ten counts. J is TRBJ2-7 and V is TRBV6-2 or TRBV6-3; D is unclear. In germline, CDR1 is MNHEY, CDR2 SVGEGT. The CDR3 is made up of 14 amino acids. V was clipped by 5 bases and J by 0 bases, with 11 bases between them. The CDR3 nucleotides are TGTGCCAGCAGTACCGCTACAGTCTCCTACGAGCAGTACTTC. Translation: CASSTATVSYEQYF.

The chain recombines TRBV7-8 with TRBJ2-1, with 12 bases aligning to TRBD1. V shed 4 bases, J shed 7 bases, and the junction held 8 bases outside the gene matches. This CDR3 comprises 16 residues. CDR1 and CDR2 (germline): SGHVS, FQNEAQ. The CDR3 loop is CASSSLGQGALNEQFF. In DNA, the CDR3 is TGTGCCAGCAGCTCACTGGGACAGGGGGCGCTTAATGAGCAGTTCTTC.

The J gene is TRBJ2-3, the V gene TRBV28, with 13 bases aligning to TRBD2. V dropped 6 bases and J dropped 6; count of bases not matched to a gene: 6. Germline values: CDR1 MDHEN, CDR2 SYDVKM. The CDR3 runs 15 residues. CDR3 sequence: CASSWTSGGKDTQYF. The CDR3, as DNA: TGTGCCAGCAGCTGGACTAGCGGGGGTAAGGATACGCAGTATTTT.

In its sample, this clone was seen a few times. This sequence joins TRBV18 and TRBJ2-7, with 7 bases lining up with TRBD1. This CDR3 has 15 residues. The V segment lost 3 bases and the J segment 5 bases; nucleotides outside the gene matches: 10. Germline V gene data show CDR1 as KGHSH and CDR2 as LQKENI. The CDR3 region is CASSPATGLSDEQYF. CDR3 nucleotides: TGTGCCAGCTCACCGGCGACAGGGTTATCTGACGAGCAGTACTTC.

CDR3 nucleotides: TGTGCCACCAGTGATCCTACTAGCGGGAAAGACAATGAGCAGTTCTTC. This codes for CATSDPTSGKDNEQFF. The chain links TRBV24-1 to TRBJ2-1; 10 positions match TRBD2. J lost 5 bases, V lost 3 bases, and 6 bases had no gene match. Germline lookup yields CDR1 KGHDR and CDR2 SFDVKD. There are 16 residues in the CDR3.